The TCR beta chain under discussion was sequenced for a study of cytomegalovirus exposure and HLA in healthy donors. PCR involved 60 Vbeta and 13 Jbeta primers. Assay: immunoSEQ multiplex PCR; the TCRdb copy retains only in-frame clones and omits some. This repertoire includes some 150,000 clones. Although they were nominally healthy when sampled, donors likely had unrecorded immune exposures. V lost 8 bases to trimming and J lost 0 bases; unmatched junction nucleotides: 20. The CDR3 loop spans 19 amino acids. The germline V gene encodes CDR1 WNHNN and CDR2 SYGVQD (reference sequence). Sequences were obtained from PBMCs. The sequence was collected from a woman between 18 and 29 years old in good health and CMV-seronegative. The rearrangement uses TRBV10-1 and TRBJ2-7; 9 bases are shared with TRBD2. The CDR3 DNA reads as TGCGCCAGCCCCCATTCTAGCGGGATGTGCTTCCTTAGCTCCTACGAGCAGTACGTC. Encoded protein: CASPHSSGMCFLSSYEQYV.